The rows below give T cell receptor beta chains drawn from one sample of a study of cytotoxic CD8 clonotypes in ibrutinib-treated CLL. Profiling relied on immunoSEQ multiplex PCR, and the TCRdb table lists in-frame clones only, not all of them. Counted here are roughly 170,000 clones, roughly four fifths occurring once; the ten biggest clones make up about 4.5%. The sequencing used PBMCs, collected after 24 months of ibrutinib treatment. Source of these receptors: a human donor with chronic lymphocytic leukemia. Both conserved end residues are part of each CDR3. A D gene is named only where the DNA matches it firmly. Clone size is stated in some rows and not others, as once, few, many or a class when expanded.

TRBD2 NA TRBJ2-7 TRBV28 TGTGCCAGCAGTTCGACTCTAGCGGGAGGCTACGAGCAGTACTTC CASSSTLAGGYEQYF
NA NA TRBJ1-3 TRBV18 TGTGCCAGCTCATCTAACCAGGGGCGTCGAAACACCATATATTTT CASSSNQGRRNTIYF
TRBD1 NA TRBJ1-5 TRBV30 TGTGCCTGGAGCCGGGACAGGGGTGCGAGCAATCAGCCCCAGCATTTT CAWSRDRGASNQPQHF
NA NA TRBJ1-3 TRBV6-1 TGTGCCAGCAGGGGAGACAGGAGCTCTGGAAACACCATATATTTT CASRGDRSSGNTIYF
NA NA TRBJ2-7 TRBV28 TGTGCCAGCAGTTTACAGGGGAAAGGCTCCTACGAGCAGTACTTC CASSLQGKGSYEQYF
TRBD2 NA TRBJ2-7 TRBV7-9 TGTGCCAGCAGCCGTGGGATGGGAGGGAGCTCCTACGAGCAGTACTTC CASSRGMGGSSYEQYF
NA few TRBJ1-4 TRBV4-3 TGCGCCAGCAGCCAACGGGGACGGTATAATGAAAAACTGTTTTTT CASSQRGRYNEKLFF
NA NA TRBJ1-1 TRBV6-6 TGTGCCAGCAATCCCACCGGACGTCTGAACACTGAAGCTTTCTTT CASNPTGRLNTEAFF
NA once TRBJ2-7 TRBV28 TGTGCCGCTAGAGACGGGACCTACGAGCAGTACTTC CAARDGTYEQYF
TRBD1 NA TRBJ1-3 TRBV4-2 TGTGCCAGCAGCCAAGGGACAGGGAATCATTTATACGAGGACACCATATATTTT CASSQGTGNHLYEDTIYF
NA NA TRBJ1-4 TRBV27 TGTGCCAGCAGGAGGGGCGGCAGGGAAAAACTGTTTTTT CASRRGGREKLFF
NA NA TRBJ1-2 TRBV7-9 TGTGCCAGCAGCTCATTCGAGGCAGGCAGACAATATGGCTACACCTTC CASSSFEAGRQYGYTF
NA once TRBJ2-3 TRBV9 TGTGCCAGCAGCGTACGCGGGGGCACAGATACGCAGTATTTT CASSVRGGTDTQYF
NA NA TRBJ2-2 TRBV18 TGTGCCAGCTCACCGCGCAGGGTATCCGGGGAGCTGTTTTTT CASSPRRVSGELFF
NA NA TRBJ2-7 TRBV5-1 TGCGCCAGCAGCGTCGACACGGACTACGAGCAGTACTTC CASSVDTDYEQYF
TRBD2 NA TRBJ2-3 TRBV5-6 TGTGCCAGCAGCTATTTAGCGGGAGGGCCACGCACAGATACGCAGTATTTT CASSYLAGGPRTDTQYF
NA NA TRBJ1-1 TRBV7-3 TGTGCCAGCAGCGAGGGGGTGAACACTGAAGCTTTCTTT CASSEGVNTEAFF
NA once TRBJ1-1 TRBV9 TGTGCCAGCAGCGTAGCTTCGGGTATGAACACTGAAGCTTTCTTT CASSVASGMNTEAFF
NA NA TRBJ2-7 TRBV5-6 TGTGCCAGCAGCTTGGGGGCAAACTCCTACGAGCAGTACTTC CASSLGANSYEQYF
TRBD1 NA TRBJ1-2 TRBV7-9 TGTGCCAGCAGTTCAACCCGGGACAGGTCTTATGGCTACACCTTC CASSSTRDRSYGYTF
NA NA TRBJ2-3 TRBV10-2 TGCGCCAGCAGTGATCGGTCCTCCGGCACAGATACGCAGTATTTT CASSDRSSGTDTQYF
TRBD1 once TRBJ2-6 TRBV18 TGTGCCAGCTCACCCGCCCGGAGACAGGGCTTCTCTGGGGCCAACGTCCTGACTTTC CASSPARRQGFSGANVLTF
NA NA TRBJ1-5 TRBV27 TGTGCCAGCAGTTGGGACGGACGCAATCAGCCCCAGCATTTT CASSWDGRNQPQHF
TRBD2 NA TRBJ2-1 TRBV19 TGTGCCAGTAGTTCCCTGAGGGTAGCGGGTCCGAACAATGAGCAGTTCTTC CASSSLRVAGPNNEQFF
NA few TRBJ1-1 TRBV5-1 TGCGCCAGCAGCCAGGACGGGGGGTTATTGGCTGAAGCTTTCTTT CASSQDGGLLAEAFF
NA NA TRBJ2-6 TRBV19 TGTGCCAGTCGGTCGGGGTCCTCTGGGGCCAACGTCCTGACTTTC CASRSGSSGANVLTF
NA NA TRBJ1-5 TRBV2 TGTGCCAGCGGCAAAACAGTGGCCAATCGCAATCAGCCCCAGCATTTT CASGKTVANRNQPQHF
NA NA TRBJ1-5 TRBV28 TGTGCCAGCAGTTTGTTTTTCCAGTTTAATCAGCCCCAGCATTTT CASSLFFQFNQPQHF
NA NA TRBJ1-4 TRBV4-3 TGCGCCAGCAGCCGAAGGGGGGGGACACCGGGTGAAAAACTGTTTTTT CASSRRGGTPGEKLFF
TRBD1 once TRBJ1-5 TRBV19 TGTGCCAGTACCCCAATCGGACAGGCCCCTGTGCCCCAGCATTTT CASTPIGQAPVPQHF
TRBD2 NA TRBJ2-5 TRBV11-2 TGTGCCAGCAGCCCGGGACTAGCGGAAGAGACCCAGTACTTC CASSPGLAEETQYF
TRBD2 NA TRBJ2-2 TRBV12-5 TGTGCTAGTGGTTTCGCGGGAGGGCCCGGGGAGCTGTTTTTT CASGFAGGPGELFF
NA NA TRBJ2-1 TRBV27 TGTGCCAGCATTAACAATGAGCAGTTCTTC CASINNEQFF